The 31 T cell receptor beta chains below come from one sample, sequenced in a study of blood T cell repertoires in COVID-19. Generated by immunoSEQ multiplex PCR, the TCRdb table keeps only in-frame clones and is missing some. The sample gives tens of thousands of clones, roughly 80% of which show up once; 15% to 20% is in the top ten. The sequencing sample was made of peripheral blood. The source is a human donor in a cohort sampled during active COVID-19.

This chain joins TRBV27 and TRBJ2-7; 8 bases fit TRBD1. The CDR3 has 13 residues. V was clipped by 8 bases and J by 6 bases; unmatched bases: 9. Germline V gene sequence: CDR1 MNHEY, CDR2 SMNVEV (reference sequence). Here the CDR3 reads CASSGQGWGEQYF. The CDR3 DNA reads TGTGCCAGCTCCGGACAGGGCTGGGGCGAGCAGTACTTC.

This clone was found once. The genes are TRBV15 and TRBJ2-7, with TRBD1 matching 7 bases. CDR1 LNHNV and CDR2 YYDKDF come from the germline V gene (reference sequence). Trimming took 2 bases from V and 7 from J; bases not matched to a gene: 8. The length of the CDR3 is 14 residues. The DNA for the CDR3 is TGTGCCACCAGCAGACAAACAACAGGGGTGGAGCAGTACTTC. Its protein is CATSRQTTGVEQYF.

The V call is TRBV2, the J call TRBJ2-1, with a tentative D call TRBD1 (6 bases). The CDR3 has 13 residues. Germline-derived CDR1 and CDR2 are SNHLY and FYNNEI. V lost 6 bases and J lost 5, with 11 bases in between. CDR3 sequence (DNA): TGTGCCAGCAGATGGACAGAGAACAATGAGCAGTTCTTC. This sequence encodes CASRWTENNEQFF.

The rearrangement links TRBV28 to TRBJ2-5; 8 nucleotides align to TRBD2. J was trimmed by 1 base and V by 5 bases; bases with no gene match: 9. The CDR3 runs 16 residues. Germline V gives CDR1 MDHEN, CDR2 SYDVKM. DNA for the CDR3: TGTGCCAGCAGTCGAGTTCGGGGGGGTCGCCAAGAGACCCAGTACTTC. Translation gives CASSRVRGGRQETQYF.

V is TRBV27 and J is TRBJ2-2; 9 positions agree with TRBD2. Germline V gives CDR1 MNHEY, CDR2 SMNVEV (reference sequence). Losses at the gene ends were 4 bases for V and 6 bases for J; bases not matched to a gene: 6. The CDR3 is 15 amino acids. The CDR3 loop is CASSSPGLASGELFF. CDR3 in DNA: TGTGCCAGCAGTTCGCCGGGACTAGCATCCGGGGAGCTGTTTTTT.

V usage is TRBV10-3 and J usage is TRBJ2-7, with a weak D call TRBD1 (6 bases). This CDR3 is built from 14 residues. Germline V CDR1 and CDR2: ENHRY, SYGVKD. V lost 4 bases and J lost 1, with 11 bases in between. The DNA of the CDR3 is TGTGCCATCAGTGTTGCAGGGGAATCCTACGAGCAGTACTTC. It encodes CAISVAGESYEQYF.

J is TRBJ2-5 and V is TRBV11-2; D remains ambiguous. CDR3 length: 13 amino acids. Germline CDR1 reads SGHAT; CDR2 reads FQNNGV. Trimming cost V 3 bases and J 2 bases, with 7 bases left between them. CDR3 residues: CASSFTAQETQYF. The CDR3 nucleotides are TGTGCCAGCAGCTTTACAGCACAAGAGACCCAGTACTTC.

The chain combines TRBV3-1 (or the pseudogene TRBV3-2) with TRBJ2-2, with 8 bases lining up with TRBD2. This CDR3 has 18 amino acids. The V segment lost 0 bases and the J segment 5 bases; nucleotides outside the gene matches: 11. In germline, CDR1 is LGHDT, CDR2 YNNKEL (reference sequence). The CDR3 is CASSQDRRSGGATGELFF. For the CDR3, the DNA is TGTGCCAGCAGCCAAGATCGCCGGAGCGGGGGAGCTACCGGGGAGCTGTTTTTT.

The chain is built from TRBV28 and TRBJ1-5; 9 positions agree with TRBD1. With 7 bases clipped from V and 4 bases from J, the junction kept 11 bases outside the gene matches. CDR1 and CDR2 from the germline V gene are MDHEN and SYDVKM. The CDR3 consists of 16 residues. The CDR3 protein is CASNSPGQGRNQPQHF. CDR3 bases: TGTGCCAGCAACAGCCCGGGACAGGGTAGGAATCAGCCCCAGCATTTT.

The gene calls are TRBV24-1 and TRBJ2-2; 10 positions match TRBD1. With 10 bases clipped from V and 6 bases from J, the junction kept 16 bases outside the gene matches. CDR3 length equals 17 residues. The germline V gene encodes CDR1 KGHDR and CDR2 SFDVKD. CDR3 amino acids: CATSGVSGQGNSGELFF. The CDR3 DNA follows: TGTGCCACTTCCGGGGTCTCGGGACAGGGGAATTCCGGGGAGCTGTTTTTT.

V gene TRBV5-1 combines with J gene TRBJ2-2; unclear D gene. The CDR3 runs to 13 residues. Per the germline V gene, CDR1 is SGHRS and CDR2 is YFSETQ. Trimming shortened V by 7 bases and J by 1 base, and 8 bases separated the two germline ends. The CDR3 loop is CASFSKNTGELFF. The DNA of the CDR3 is TGCGCCAGCTTTTCAAAGAACACCGGGGAGCTGTTTTTT.

This clone was seen a single time. The chain carries TRBV11-2 and TRBJ2-1; a possible D gene is TRBD2 (5 bases). The CDR3 sequence is 17 residues long. The V end lost 4 bases, the J end lost 5 bases, and 21 bases lay between the germline ends. Germline CDR1 SGHAT, CDR2 FQNNGV. For the CDR3, the DNA is TGTGCCAGCAGCTCCCGCTTGATGAGCGGCACAGACAATGAGCAGTTCTTC. Amino acid sequence: CASSSRLMSGTDNEQFF.

This clone has at least ten counts. V is TRBV9 and J is TRBJ1-3; 7 bases are shared with TRBD1. This CDR3 contains 16 residues. The germline CDR1 and CDR2 sequences are SGDLS and YYNGEE. Trimming at V came to 0 bases and at J to 0 bases, leaving 3 bases not matched to a gene. CDR3 bases: TGTGCCAGCAGCGTAGGACAGGGCACCTCTGGAAACACCATATATTTT. Its translation is CASSVGQGTSGNTIYF.

This chain joins TRBV19 and TRBJ1-5, with TRBD1 matching over 8 bases. The J segment lost 7 bases and the V segment lost 4 bases, leaving 9 bases of the junction unmatched. Germline values: CDR1 LNHDA, CDR2 SQIVND (reference sequence). This CDR3 has 15 amino acids. The CDR3 reads CASSTDRGGSQPQHF. The CDR3 coding sequence is TGTGCCAGTAGTACCGACAGGGGAGGATCCCAGCCCCAGCATTTT.

This clone was recorded a few times. The chain uses TRBV6-6 and TRBJ1-2; no reliable D call. CDR1 and CDR2 (germline): MNHNY, SVGAGI (reference sequence). With 6 bases removed from V and 8 bases from J, the gap between germline ends came to 16 bases. This CDR3 has 13 residues. CDR3 DNA sequence: TGTGCCAGCAGCTTCGATCGGTCCTCCGGCTACACCTTC. Translating it yields CASSFDRSSGYTF.

The J gene is TRBJ2-1, the V gene TRBV4-1; perhaps TRBD2 as D (5 bases). Trimming pared 0 bases from V and 4 bases from J, leaving 10 bases between. The CDR3 has 15 amino acids. Germline lookup yields CDR1 MGHRA and CDR2 YSYEKL. CDR3 in DNA: TGCGCCAGCAGCCAAGACGCTAGCACGTACAATGAGCAGTTCTTC. Translating gives CASSQDASTYNEQFF.

The CDR3 protein is CASSITGQSTEAFF. CDR3 bases: TGTGCCAGTAGTATAACAGGACAGTCCACTGAAGCTTTCTTT. This chain links TRBV19 with TRBJ1-1, with D possibly matching TRBD1 (6 bases). Trimming left V 2 bases short and J 4 bases short, with 11 bases between. The CDR3 has 14 amino acids. CDR1 LNHDA and CDR2 SQIVND come from the germline V gene (reference sequence).

The rearrangement links TRBV3-1 (or the pseudogene TRBV3-2) to TRBJ2-2; TRBD1 matches 8 bases. The CDR3 extends over 14 amino acids. Germline CDR1 and CDR2: LGHDT and YNNKEL (reference sequence). The V and J ends lost 7 bases and 5 bases, in that order; junction bases with no gene match: 6. The CDR3 DNA follows: TGTGCCAGCACAGACAGGGGCAGAACCGGGGAGCTGTTTTTT. Amino acid sequence: CASTDRGRTGELFF.

J is TRBJ2-7 and V is TRBV19, with D perhaps matching TRBD1 (5 bases). Trimming cost V 5 bases and J 3 bases, with 8 bases left between them. The CDR3 is 12 residues long. Per the germline V gene, CDR1 is LNHDA and CDR2 is SQIVND (reference sequence). Here the CDR3 DNA reads TGTGCCAGTAGTGCAGGGATCTACGAGCAGTACTTC. This gives the protein CASSAGIYEQYF.

CDR3 in amino acids: CAWRPLVTGELFF. CDR3 bases: TGTGCCTGGAGGCCGCTAGTCACCGGGGAGCTGTTTTTT. The V gene is TRBV30, the J gene TRBJ2-2; no clear D gene. Trimming removed 3 bases from V and 4 bases from J, with 9 bases in between. Germline loops: CDR1 GTSNPN, CDR2 SVGIG (reference sequence). The CDR3 sequence is 13 residues long. Variable domain in full (rest from reference TRBV30 and TRBJ2-2): SQTIHQWPATLVQPVGSPLSLECTVEGTSNPNLYWYRQAAGRGLQLLFYSVGIGQISSEVPQNLSASRPQDRQFILSSKKLLLSDSGFYLCAWRPLVTGELFFGEGSRLTVL.

The chain carries TRBV5-1 and TRBJ2-1; 10 positions agree with TRBD2. The CDR3 has 15 amino acids. Germline assignment: CDR1 SGHRS and CDR2 YFSETQ. The V and J ends lost 1 base and 9 bases, in that order; junction bases with no gene match: 7. The CDR3 is CASSLTSGGAGEQFF. The CDR3 nucleotides are TGCGCCAGCAGCTTGACCAGCGGGGGGGCGGGTGAGCAGTTCTTC. Looking up the rest from reference TRBV5-1 and TRBJ2-1 gives the full variable domain: KAGVTQTPRYLIKTRGQQVTLSCSPISGHRSVSWYQQTPGQGLQFLFEYFSETQRNKGNFPGRFSGRQFSNSRSEMNVSTLELGDSALYLCASSLTSGGAGEQFFGPGTRLTVL.

V usage is TRBV19 and J usage is TRBJ2-4; D is possibly TRBD1 (6 bases). CDR1 LNHDA and CDR2 SQIVND come from the germline V gene (reference sequence). The CDR3 has 16 amino acids. The V end lost 3 bases, the J end lost 0 bases, and 12 bases lay between the germline ends. The CDR3 protein is CASSIGQTLAKNIQYF. The CDR3 DNA reads TGTGCCAGTAGTATCGGACAGACGCTAGCCAAAAACATTCAGTACTTC.

The chain employs TRBV3-1 (or the pseudogene TRBV3-2) and TRBJ1-1; 8 bases are shared with TRBD1. CDR1 is LGHDT, CDR2 YNNKEL, per germline (reference sequence). This CDR3 spans 12 amino acids. Unmatched junction bases numbered 4, after V lost 3 bases and J lost 10 bases. DNA for the CDR3: TGTGCCAGCAGCCATCAGGGGGCGGGAGCTTTCTTT. This sequence encodes CASSHQGAGAFF.

The V and J genes are TRBV7-9 and TRBJ2-2; TRBD1 aligns across 9 bases. The CDR3 contains 15 residues. V trimming: 7 bases; J trimming: 6 bases; junction bases outside the gene matches: 9. CDR1 is SEHNR, CDR2 FQNEAQ, per germline (reference sequence). The CDR3 protein is CASTSGQGGPGELFF. In DNA, the CDR3 is TGTGCCAGCACCTCGGGACAGGGAGGGCCCGGGGAGCTGTTTTTT.

The chain links TRBV9 to TRBJ2-2, with D possibly matching TRBD1 (6 bases). V gave up 3 bases and J gave up 3 bases, with 12 bases separating them. CDR3 length: 15 residues. Germline loops: CDR1 SGDLS, CDR2 YYNGEE. The CDR3: CASSAGNRDTGELFF. The CDR3 DNA reads as TGTGCCAGCAGCGCCGGCAACAGGGACACCGGGGAGCTGTTTTTT. Supplemented by reference TRBV9 and TRBJ2-2, the full variable domain reads DSGVTQTPKHLITATGQRVTLRCSPRSGDLSVYWYQQSLDQGLQFLIQYYNGEERAKGNILERFSAQQFPDLHSELNLSSLELGDSALYFCASSAGNRDTGELFFGEGSRLTVL.

This CDR3 is CASSVTSGSSYNEQFF. CDR3 nucleotide sequence: TGTGCCAGCAGTGTGACTAGCGGTAGCTCCTACAATGAGCAGTTCTTC. The rearrangement uses TRBV6-1 and TRBJ2-1; 9 positions agree with TRBD2. This CDR3 spans 16 amino acids. Trimming took 4 bases from V and 0 from J; bases not matched to a gene: 4. Germline loops: CDR1 MNHNS, CDR2 SASEGT.

The chain combines TRBV2 with TRBJ2-4; the match to TRBD2 covers 7 bases. The CDR3 is made up of 15 amino acids. The junction had 15 bases not matched to a gene; V was cut back by 10 bases and J by 6 bases. Per the germline V gene, CDR1 is SNHLY and CDR2 is FYNNEI. CDR3 nucleotides: TGTGCCACCCAGGGACTTGGGGGGGGAGGAAACATTCAGTACTTC. It specifies CATQGLGGGGNIQYF.

The gene calls are TRBV5-8 and TRBJ2-3, with D hard to call. The germline V gene has CDR1 SGHTS and CDR2 YDEGEE. The CDR3 is 13 residues long. V lost 4 bases and J lost 5, with 11 bases in between. CDR3 nucleotide sequence: TGTGCCAGCAGCCCCGTCCGGAGAGATACGCAGTATTTT. Its protein is CASSPVRRDTQYF.

This clone was counted once. The gene calls are TRBV19 and TRBJ1-5; TRBD1 might be the D (5 bases). The CDR3 is 16 amino acids. CDR1 and CDR2 from the germline V gene are LNHDA and SQIVND (reference sequence). V was cut by 6 bases and J by 2 bases, with 17 bases left in between. The CDR3 region is CASRLASGVGNQPQHF. The CDR3 coding sequence is TGTGCCAGTAGGCTAGCCTCGGGGGTTGGCAATCAGCCCCAGCATTTT.

The J gene is TRBJ2-4, the V gene TRBV7-9; 9 positions match TRBD1. Germline V gene lookup returns CDR1 SEHNR and CDR2 FQNEAQ (reference sequence). CDR3 size: 15 residues. After removal of 4 bases from V and 7 bases from J, the junction contained 8 bases not matched to a gene. The chain's CDR3 is CASSSDRGVENIQYF. The CDR3, as DNA: TGTGCCAGCAGCTCGGACAGGGGAGTCGAGAACATTCAGTACTTC.

This sequence joins TRBV28 and TRBJ2-2; 8 positions agree with TRBD1. The germline V gene encodes CDR1 MDHEN and CDR2 SYDVKM. This CDR3 region has 14 residues. After removal of 5 bases from V and 6 bases from J, the junction contained 5 bases not matched to a gene. CDR3 sequence: CASSIPQGAGELFF. CDR3 coding DNA: TGTGCCAGCAGTATTCCACAGGGGGCCGGGGAGCTGTTTTTT.